This T cell receptor (beta chain) derives from a study of blood T cell repertoires in COVID-19. Across the study: COVID-19 samples, acute and convalescent, were from the United States, Italy and Spain. PBMCs, B-cell-depleted T cells, or T cells provided the cDNA or gDNA that made up the material.

The CDR3 totals 13 residues. The V end lost 2 bases, the J end lost 5 bases, and 9 bases lay between the germline ends. Germline assignment: CDR1 SNHLY and CDR2 FYNNEI. The protocol was immunoSEQ multiplex PCR, while the TCRdb copy is restricted to in-frame clones and leaves out a portion. The table lists more than 350,000 clones, around nine tenths of them singletons. The sequenced material came from PBMCs or T cells enriched from blood (not recorded which). This receptor was identified in a woman aged 50 to 60 who had recovered from COVID-19. V usage is TRBV2 and J usage is TRBJ1-2; D not certain. DNA of the CDR3: TGTGCCAGCAGTGAATTTCGCAGATATGGCTACACCTTC. It encodes CASSEFRRYGYTF.